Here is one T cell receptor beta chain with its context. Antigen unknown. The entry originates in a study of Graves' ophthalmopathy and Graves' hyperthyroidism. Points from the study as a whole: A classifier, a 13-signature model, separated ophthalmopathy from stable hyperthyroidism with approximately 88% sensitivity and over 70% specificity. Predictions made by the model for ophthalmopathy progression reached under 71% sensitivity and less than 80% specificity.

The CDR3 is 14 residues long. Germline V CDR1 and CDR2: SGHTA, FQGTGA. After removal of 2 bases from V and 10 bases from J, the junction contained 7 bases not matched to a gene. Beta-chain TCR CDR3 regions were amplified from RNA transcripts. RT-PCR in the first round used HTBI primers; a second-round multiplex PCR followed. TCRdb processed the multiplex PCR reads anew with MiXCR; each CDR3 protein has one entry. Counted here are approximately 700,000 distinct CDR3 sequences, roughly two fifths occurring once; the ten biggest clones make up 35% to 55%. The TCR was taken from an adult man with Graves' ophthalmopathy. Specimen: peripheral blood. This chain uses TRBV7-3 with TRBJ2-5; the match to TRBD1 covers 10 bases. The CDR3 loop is CASSLPTGGEIQYF. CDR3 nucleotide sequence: TGTGCCAGCAGCTTACCGACAGGGGGCGAAATCCAGTACTTC.